Below are 5 T cell receptor beta chains sequenced from a single sample in a study of control samples from healthy donors and cancer patients. Sequenced by immunoSEQ multiplex PCR; TCRdb stores in-frame clones only, minus some. The data contain about 73,000 clones, approximately 94% of them singletons. Material for sequencing was blood. The origin of the receptors is a woman between 40 and 55 years old in good health.

This chain connects TRBV19 to TRBJ2-5, with D hard to call. The V end lost 4 bases, the J end lost 5 bases, and 14 bases lay between the germline ends. This CDR3 has 14 amino acids. Germline V gene lookup returns CDR1 LNHDA and CDR2 SQIVND (reference sequence). CDR3 coding DNA: TGTGCCAGTAGTACAGGACGCAACTCGGAGACCCAGTACTTC. This sequence encodes CASSTGRNSETQYF.

The rearrangement joins TRBV7-2 to TRBJ1-1; 10 nucleotides line up with TRBD1. With 5 bases clipped from V and 0 bases from J, the junction kept 6 bases outside the gene matches. This CDR3 is 16 amino acids long. Germline loops: CDR1 SGHTA, CDR2 FQGNSA. CDR3 loop: CASSLGTGVMNTEAFF. CDR3 in DNA: TGTGCCAGCAGCCTAGGGACAGGGGTGATGAACACTGAAGCTTTCTTT.

The rearrangement joins TRBV3-1 (or the pseudogene TRBV3-2) to TRBJ2-7, with D possibly matching TRBD1 (6 bases). Germline values: CDR1 LGHDT, CDR2 YNNKEL (reference sequence). The ends were cut back, 4 bases at V and 0 bases at J, with 16 bases in the middle. The CDR3 totals 16 residues. CDR3 sequence (DNA): TGTGCCAGCAGCCGTCAGGGGACCCATATCTCCTACGAGCAGTACTTC. This translates into CASSRQGTHISYEQYF.

The chain combines TRBV15 with TRBJ2-5; TRBD2 agrees at 10 bases. V dropped 1 base and J dropped 2; count of bases not matched to a gene: 7. The germline V gene encodes CDR1 LNHNV and CDR2 YYDKDF (reference sequence). The CDR3 sequence is 17 residues long. This CDR3 is CATSRGPVLAGQETQYF. For the CDR3, the DNA is TGTGCCACCAGCAGAGGGCCGGTACTAGCGGGACAAGAGACCCAGTACTTC.

The rearrangement joins TRBV18 to TRBJ2-1, with TRBD2 matching 8 bases. This CDR3 has 17 amino acids. Germline assignment: CDR1 KGHSH and CDR2 LQKENI. The V gene end was trimmed by 0 bases and the J gene end by 4 bases; junction bases not matched to a gene: 8. The chain's CDR3 is CASSPPASGPGYNEQFF. CDR3 coding DNA: TGTGCCAGCTCACCACCCGCTAGCGGGCCGGGGTACAATGAGCAGTTCTTC.